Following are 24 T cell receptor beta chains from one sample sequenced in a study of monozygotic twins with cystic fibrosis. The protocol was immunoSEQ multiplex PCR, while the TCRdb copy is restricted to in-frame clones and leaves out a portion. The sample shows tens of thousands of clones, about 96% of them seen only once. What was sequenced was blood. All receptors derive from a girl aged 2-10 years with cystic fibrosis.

The CDR3 sequence: CASSLGGSSYNEQFF. The CDR3 DNA reads as TGTGCCAGCAGTTTAGGTGGGAGCTCCTACAATGAGCAGTTCTTC. The chain combines TRBV28 with TRBJ2-1, with D possibly being TRBD2 (5 bases). With 2 bases removed from V and 0 bases from J, the gap between germline ends came to 8 bases. Germline V lookup: CDR1 MDHEN, CDR2 SYDVKM. The CDR3 runs 15 residues.

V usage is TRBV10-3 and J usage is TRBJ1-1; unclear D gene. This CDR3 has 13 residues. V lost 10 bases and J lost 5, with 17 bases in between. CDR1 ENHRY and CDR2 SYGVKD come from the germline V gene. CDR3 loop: CATRGFGRTEAFF. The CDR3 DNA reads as TGTGCCACGCGGGGTTTCGGGAGAACTGAAGCTTTCTTT.

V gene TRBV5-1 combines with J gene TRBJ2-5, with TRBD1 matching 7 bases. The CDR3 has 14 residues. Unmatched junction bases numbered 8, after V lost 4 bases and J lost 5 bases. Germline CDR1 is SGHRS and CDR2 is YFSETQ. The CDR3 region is CASSLTGRGETQYF. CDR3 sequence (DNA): TGCGCCAGCAGCCTGACAGGGAGAGGGGAGACCCAGTACTTC.

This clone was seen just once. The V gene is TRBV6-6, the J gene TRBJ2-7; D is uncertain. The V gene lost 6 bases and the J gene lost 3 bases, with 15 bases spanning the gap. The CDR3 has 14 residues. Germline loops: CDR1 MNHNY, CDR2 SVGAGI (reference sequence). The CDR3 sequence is CASSLQSRNYEQYF. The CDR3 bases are TGTGCCAGCAGCCTACAGAGCAGAAACTACGAGCAGTACTTC.

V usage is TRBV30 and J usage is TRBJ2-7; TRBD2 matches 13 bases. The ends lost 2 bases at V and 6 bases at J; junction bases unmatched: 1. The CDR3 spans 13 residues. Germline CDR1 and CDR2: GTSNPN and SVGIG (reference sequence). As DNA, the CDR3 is TGTGCCTGGAGTCGGACTAGCGGGAGCGAGCAGTACTTC. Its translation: CAWSRTSGSEQYF.

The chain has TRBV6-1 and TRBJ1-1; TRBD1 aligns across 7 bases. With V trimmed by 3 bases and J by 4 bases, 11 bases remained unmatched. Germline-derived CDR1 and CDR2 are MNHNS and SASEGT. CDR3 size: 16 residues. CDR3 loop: CASSDLTGSGGTEAFF. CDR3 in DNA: TGTGCCAGCAGTGATTTGACAGGGAGTGGTGGCACTGAAGCTTTCTTT.

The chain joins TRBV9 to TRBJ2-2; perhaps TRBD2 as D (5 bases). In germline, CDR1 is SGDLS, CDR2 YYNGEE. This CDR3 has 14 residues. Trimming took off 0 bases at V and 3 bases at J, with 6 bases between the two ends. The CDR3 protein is CASSVVRDTGELFF. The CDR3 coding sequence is TGTGCCAGCAGCGTAGTGAGGGACACCGGGGAGCTGTTTTTT.

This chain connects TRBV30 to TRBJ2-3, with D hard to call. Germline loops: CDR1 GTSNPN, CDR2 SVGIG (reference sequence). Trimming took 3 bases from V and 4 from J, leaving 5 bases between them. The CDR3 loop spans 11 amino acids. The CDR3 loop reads CAWSLPDTQYF. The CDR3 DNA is TGTGCCTGGAGCCTCCCAGATACGCAGTATTTT.

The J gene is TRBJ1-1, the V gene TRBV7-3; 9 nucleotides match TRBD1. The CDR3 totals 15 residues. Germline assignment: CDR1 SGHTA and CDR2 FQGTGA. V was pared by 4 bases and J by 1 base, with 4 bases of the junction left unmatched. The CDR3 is CASSWGTGKNTEAFF. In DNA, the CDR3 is TGTGCCAGCAGCTGGGGGACAGGGAAGAACACTGAAGCTTTCTTT.

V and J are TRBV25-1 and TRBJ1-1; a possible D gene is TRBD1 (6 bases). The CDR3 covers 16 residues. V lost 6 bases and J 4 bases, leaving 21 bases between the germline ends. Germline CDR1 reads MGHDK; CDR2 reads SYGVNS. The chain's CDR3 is CASSSPSDSQGTEAFF. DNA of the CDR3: TGTGCCAGCAGCTCACCTTCGGACTCACAGGGCACTGAAGCTTTCTTT. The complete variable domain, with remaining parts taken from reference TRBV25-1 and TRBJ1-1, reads EADIYQTPRYLVIGTGKKITLECSQTMGHDKMYWYQQDPGMELHLIHYSYGVNSTEKGDLSSESTVSRIRTEHFPLTLESARPSHTSQYLCASSSPSDSQGTEAFFGQGTRLTVV.

CDR3 coding DNA: TGTGCCAGCAGCGTAGCGGGACTCCCCCCGGAGACCCAGTACTTC. It specifies CASSVAGLPPETQYF. This rearrangement joins TRBV9 to TRBJ2-5; possibly TRBD2 for D (6 bases). V was clipped by 0 bases and J by 5 bases, with 14 bases between them. This CDR3 contains 15 residues. Germline V gene sequence: CDR1 SGDLS, CDR2 YYNGEE.

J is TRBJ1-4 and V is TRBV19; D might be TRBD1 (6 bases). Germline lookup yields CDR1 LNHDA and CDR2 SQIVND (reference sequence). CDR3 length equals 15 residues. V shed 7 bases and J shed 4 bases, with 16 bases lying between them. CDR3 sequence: CASNPRGQRNEKLFF. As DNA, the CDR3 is TGTGCCAGTAACCCTCGGGGGCAGCGTAATGAAAAACTGTTTTTT.

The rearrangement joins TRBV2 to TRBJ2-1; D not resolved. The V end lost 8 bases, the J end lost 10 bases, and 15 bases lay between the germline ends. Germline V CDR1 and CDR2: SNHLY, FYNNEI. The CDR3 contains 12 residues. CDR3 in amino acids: CASVLNSREQFF. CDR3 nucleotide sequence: TGTGCCAGCGTCCTGAATTCTCGGGAGCAGTTCTTC.

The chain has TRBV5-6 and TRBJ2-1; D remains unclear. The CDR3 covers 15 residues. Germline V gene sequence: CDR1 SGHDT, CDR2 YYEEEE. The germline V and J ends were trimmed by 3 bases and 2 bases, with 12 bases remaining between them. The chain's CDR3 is CASSSALWPYNEQFF. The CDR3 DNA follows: TGTGCCAGCAGCTCCGCCCTGTGGCCCTACAATGAGCAGTTCTTC.

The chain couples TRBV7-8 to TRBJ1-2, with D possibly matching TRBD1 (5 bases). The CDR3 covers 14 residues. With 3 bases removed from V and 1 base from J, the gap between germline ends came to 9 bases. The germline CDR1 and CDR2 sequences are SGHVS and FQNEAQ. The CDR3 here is CASSFRDVNYGYTF. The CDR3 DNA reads TGTGCCAGCAGCTTCCGGGACGTTAACTATGGCTACACCTTC.

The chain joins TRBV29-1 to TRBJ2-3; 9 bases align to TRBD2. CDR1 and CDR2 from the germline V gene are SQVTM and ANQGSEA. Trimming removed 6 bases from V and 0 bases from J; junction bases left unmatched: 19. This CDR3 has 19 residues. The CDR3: CSVQGNRPAGGLSTDTQYF. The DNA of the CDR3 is TGCAGCGTCCAAGGGAACCGGCCAGCGGGAGGCCTCAGCACAGATACGCAGTATTTT.

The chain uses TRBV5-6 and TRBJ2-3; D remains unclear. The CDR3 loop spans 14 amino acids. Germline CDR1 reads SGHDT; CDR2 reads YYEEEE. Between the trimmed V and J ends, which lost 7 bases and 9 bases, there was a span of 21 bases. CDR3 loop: CASSGNFLEGTQYF. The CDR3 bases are TGTGCCAGCTCTGGGAACTTCCTGGAAGGAACGCAGTATTTT.

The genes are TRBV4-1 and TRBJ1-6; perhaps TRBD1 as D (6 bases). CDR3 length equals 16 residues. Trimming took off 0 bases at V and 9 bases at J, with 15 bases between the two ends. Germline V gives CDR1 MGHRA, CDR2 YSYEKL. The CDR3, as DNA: TGCGCCAGCAGCCAAGAGGAGGGGCAGGGGATTTCACCCCTCCACTTT. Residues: CASSQEEGQGISPLHF.

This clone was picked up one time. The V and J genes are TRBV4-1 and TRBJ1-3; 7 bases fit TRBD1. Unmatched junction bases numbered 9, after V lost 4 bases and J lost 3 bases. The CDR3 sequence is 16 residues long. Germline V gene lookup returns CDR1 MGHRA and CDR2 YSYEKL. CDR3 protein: CASSLPGGQVGNTIYF. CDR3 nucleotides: TGCGCCAGCAGCCTCCCCGGTGGACAGGTTGGAAACACCATATATTTT.

CDR3 sequence (DNA): TGTGCCAGCAGCCCTAGCGGGAGCTCCTACAATGAGCAGTTCTTC. Translated, it gives CASSPSGSSYNEQFF. This chain connects TRBV7-7 to TRBJ2-1, with 10 bases that match TRBD2. The CDR3 runs 15 residues. Germline V gives CDR1 SSHAT, CDR2 FNYEAQ (reference sequence). The V gene end was trimmed by 5 bases and the J gene end by 0 bases; junction bases not matched to a gene: 1.

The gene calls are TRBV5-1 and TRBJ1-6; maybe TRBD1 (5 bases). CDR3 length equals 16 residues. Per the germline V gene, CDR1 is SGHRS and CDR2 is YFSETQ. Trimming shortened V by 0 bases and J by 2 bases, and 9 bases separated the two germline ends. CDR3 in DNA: TGCGCCAGCAGCTTGGACAGGTGGACCTATAATTCACCCCTCCACTTT. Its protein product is CASSLDRWTYNSPLHF. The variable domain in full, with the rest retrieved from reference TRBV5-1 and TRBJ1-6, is KAGVTQTPRYLIKTRGQQVTLSCSPISGHRSVSWYQQTPGQGLQFLFEYFSETQRNKGNFPGRFSGRQFSNSRSEMNVSTLELGDSALYLCASSLDRWTYNSPLHFGNGTRLTVT.

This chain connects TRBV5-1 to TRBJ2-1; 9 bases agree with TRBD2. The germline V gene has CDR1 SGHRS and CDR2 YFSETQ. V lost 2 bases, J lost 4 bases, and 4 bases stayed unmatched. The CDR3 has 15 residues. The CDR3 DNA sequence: TGCGCCAGCAGCTTAGCGGGAGGAGTATACAATGAGCAGTTCTTC. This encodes CASSLAGGVYNEQFF.

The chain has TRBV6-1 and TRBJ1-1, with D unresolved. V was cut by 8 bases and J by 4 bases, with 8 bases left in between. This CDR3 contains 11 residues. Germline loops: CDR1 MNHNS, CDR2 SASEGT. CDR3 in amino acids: CASGSGTEAFF. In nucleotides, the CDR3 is TGTGCCAGCGGGTCGGGCACTGAAGCTTTCTTT.

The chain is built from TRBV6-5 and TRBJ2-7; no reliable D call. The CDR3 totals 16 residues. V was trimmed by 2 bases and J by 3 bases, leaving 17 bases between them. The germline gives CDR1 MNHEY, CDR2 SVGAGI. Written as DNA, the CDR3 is TGTGCCAGCAGTTACACTAAAAATCCGGGTTTCTACGAGCAGTACTTC. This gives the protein CASSYTKNPGFYEQYF.